This TCR beta chain was recorded in a study of T cells expressing NK-cell markers. TCRdb re-called the 5' RACE reads; every CDR3 protein appears as one record, without DNA. The sample table sets out 300,000 to 500,000 distinct CDR3 sequences. Germline V gene sequence: CDR1 SGHDN, CDR2 FVKESK. The CDR3 covers 14 residues. The rearrangement links TRBV14 to TRBJ2-5. The source is a woman aged 45-65 years in good health. The sequenced material came from blood T cells: a sorted CD56 or NKG2C T cell subset, CD4+ or CD8+ T cells, or bulk PBMC T cells (not recorded which). The CDR3 is CASSQEMWGETQYF.